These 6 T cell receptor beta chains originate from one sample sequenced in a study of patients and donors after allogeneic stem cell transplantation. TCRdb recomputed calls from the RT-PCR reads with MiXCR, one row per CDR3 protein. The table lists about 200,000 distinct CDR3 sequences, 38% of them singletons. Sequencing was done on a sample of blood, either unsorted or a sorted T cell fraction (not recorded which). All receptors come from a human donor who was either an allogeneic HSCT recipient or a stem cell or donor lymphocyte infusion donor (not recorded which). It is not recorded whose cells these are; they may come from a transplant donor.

The DNA for the CDR3 is TGCGCCAGCAGCATCCGGGACAGGGGCTACAATGAGCAGTTCTTC. Protein product: CASSIRDRGYNEQFF. The rearrangement links TRBV5-1 to TRBJ2-1; TRBD1 matches 10 bases. CDR3 size: 15 residues. Germline V gene sequence: CDR1 SGHRS, CDR2 YFSETQ. Trimming took 4 bases from V and 3 from J; bases not matched to a gene: 4.

The CDR3: CASSLLGYSNYGYTF. In nucleotides, the CDR3 is TGTGCCAGCAGTTTGCTGGGGTACTCAAACTATGGCTACACCTTC. This rearrangement joins TRBV12-3 or TRBV12-4 to TRBJ1-2; no definite D call. Trimming stripped 3 bases from V and 2 bases from J, with 13 bases between. This CDR3 has 15 amino acids.

The CDR3 spells CASSGVASSPLHF. CDR3 sequence (DNA): TGTGCCAGCAGTGGCGTTGCGAGTTCACCCCTCCACTTT. The chain combines TRBV25-1 with TRBJ1-6; unclear D gene. V gave up 4 bases and J gave up 9 bases, with 10 bases separating them. The CDR3 is made up of 13 amino acids. The germline gives CDR1 MGHDK, CDR2 SYGVNS.

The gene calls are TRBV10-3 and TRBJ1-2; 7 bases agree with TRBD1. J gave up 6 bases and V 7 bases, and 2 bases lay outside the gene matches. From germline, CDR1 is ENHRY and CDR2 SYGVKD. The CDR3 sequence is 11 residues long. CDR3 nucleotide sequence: TGTGCCATCACAGGGGGTCATGGCTACACCTTC. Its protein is CAITGGHGYTF.

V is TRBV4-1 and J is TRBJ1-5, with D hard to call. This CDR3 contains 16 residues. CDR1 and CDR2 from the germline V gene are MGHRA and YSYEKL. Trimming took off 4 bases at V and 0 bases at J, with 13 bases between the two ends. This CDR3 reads CASSPSMIYSNQPQHF. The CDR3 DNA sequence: TGCGCCAGCAGCCCCTCAATGATTTATAGCAATCAGCCCCAGCATTTT.

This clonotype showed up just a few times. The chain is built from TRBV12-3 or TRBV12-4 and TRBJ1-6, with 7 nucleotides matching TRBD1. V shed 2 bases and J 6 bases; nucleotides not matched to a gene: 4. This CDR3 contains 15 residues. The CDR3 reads CASSLTGVVNSPLHF. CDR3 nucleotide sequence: TGTGCCAGCAGTTTAACAGGGGTCGTTAATTCACCCCTCCACTTT.